This T cell receptor (beta chain) was captured by sequencing in a study of blood T cell repertoires in COVID-19. Study-wide context: Sources were T cells, B-cell-depleted T cells, or PBMCs; the material itself was cDNA or gDNA.

Assay: immunoSEQ multiplex PCR; the TCRdb copy retains only in-frame clones and omits some. The sample includes approximately 250,000 clones, around four fifths of them seen just once. Sequenced material: peripheral blood. This sequence originates from a woman aged 60 to 75 with active or convalescent COVID-19.

CDR3 protein: CASASILNPSETQYF. The CDR3, as DNA: TGCGCCAGCGCCTCAATCCTCAACCCTAGCGAGACCCAGTACTTC. V and J are TRBV10-2 and TRBJ2-5; D is possibly TRBD2 (5 bases). V lost 8 bases and J lost 5, with 21 bases in between. The CDR3 totals 15 residues. Germline V gene sequence: CDR1 WSHSY, CDR2 SAAADI.